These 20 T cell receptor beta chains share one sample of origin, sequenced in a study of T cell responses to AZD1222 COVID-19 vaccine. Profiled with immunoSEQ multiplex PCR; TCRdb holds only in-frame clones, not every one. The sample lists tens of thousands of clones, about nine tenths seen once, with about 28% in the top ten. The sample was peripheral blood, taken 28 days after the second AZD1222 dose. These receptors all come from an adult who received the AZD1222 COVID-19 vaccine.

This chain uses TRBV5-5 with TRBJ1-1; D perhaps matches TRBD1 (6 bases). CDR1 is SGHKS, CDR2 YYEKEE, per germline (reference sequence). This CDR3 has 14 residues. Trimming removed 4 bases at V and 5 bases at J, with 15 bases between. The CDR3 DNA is TGTGCCAGCAGCGCCACAAGGACAGAAACTGAAGCTTTCTTT. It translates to CASSATRTETEAFF.

The CDR3 sequence: CASSITGTRSDEQFF. The DNA of the CDR3 is TGTGCCAGCAGCATTACCGGGACTAGGTCGGATGAGCAGTTCTTC. This rearrangement joins TRBV28 to TRBJ2-1, with TRBD2 identical over 8 bases. This CDR3 contains 15 residues. Germline V lookup: CDR1 MDHEN, CDR2 SYDVKM. The ends lost 6 bases at V and 8 bases at J; junction bases unmatched: 12.

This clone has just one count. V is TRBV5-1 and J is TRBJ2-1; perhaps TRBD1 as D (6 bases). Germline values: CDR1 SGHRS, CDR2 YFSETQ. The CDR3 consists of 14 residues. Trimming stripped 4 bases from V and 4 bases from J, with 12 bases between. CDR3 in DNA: TGCGCCAGCAGCAAGGGTGGGACATACAATGAGCAGTTCTTC. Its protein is CASSKGGTYNEQFF.

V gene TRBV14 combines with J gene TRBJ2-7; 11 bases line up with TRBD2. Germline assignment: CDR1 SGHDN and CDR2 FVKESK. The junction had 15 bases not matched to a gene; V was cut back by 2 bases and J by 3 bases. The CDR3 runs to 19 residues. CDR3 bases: TGTGCCAGCAGCCAAACCGGGACTAGCGGCCCGTTGATTATCTACGAGCAGTACTTC. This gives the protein CASSQTGTSGPLIIYEQYF.

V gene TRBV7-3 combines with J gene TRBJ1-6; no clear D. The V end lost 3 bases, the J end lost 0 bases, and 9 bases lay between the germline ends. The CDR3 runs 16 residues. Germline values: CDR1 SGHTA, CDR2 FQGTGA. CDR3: CASSLGGSSYNSPLHF. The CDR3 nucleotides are TGTGCCAGCAGCTTGGGAGGGAGCTCCTATAATTCACCCCTCCACTTT.

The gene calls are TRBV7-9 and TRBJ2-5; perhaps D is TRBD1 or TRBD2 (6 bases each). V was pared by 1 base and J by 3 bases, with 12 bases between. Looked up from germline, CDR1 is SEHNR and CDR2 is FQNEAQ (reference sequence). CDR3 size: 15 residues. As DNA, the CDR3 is TGTGCCAGCAGCTTAGGGGGGCGGGGCGAAGAGACCCAGTACTTC. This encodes CASSLGGRGEETQYF.

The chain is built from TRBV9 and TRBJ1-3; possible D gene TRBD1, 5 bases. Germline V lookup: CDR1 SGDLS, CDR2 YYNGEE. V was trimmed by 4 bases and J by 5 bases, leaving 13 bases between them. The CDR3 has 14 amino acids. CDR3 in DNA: TGTGCCAGCAGCCGGGACCCGAACCGAAACACCATATATTTT. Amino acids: CASSRDPNRNTIYF.

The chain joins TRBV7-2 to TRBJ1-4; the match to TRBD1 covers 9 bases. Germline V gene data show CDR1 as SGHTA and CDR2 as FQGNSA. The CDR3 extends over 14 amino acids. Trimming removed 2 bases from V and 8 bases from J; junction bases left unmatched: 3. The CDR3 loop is CASSLWDRDEKLFF. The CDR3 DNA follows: TGTGCCAGCAGCTTATGGGACAGGGACGAAAAACTGTTTTTT.

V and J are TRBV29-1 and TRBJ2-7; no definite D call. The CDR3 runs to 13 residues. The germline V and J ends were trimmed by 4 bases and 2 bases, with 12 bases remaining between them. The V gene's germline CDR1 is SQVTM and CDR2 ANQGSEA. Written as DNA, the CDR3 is TGCAGCGTTGCTCTTCCCACCCCCTACGAGCAGTACTTC. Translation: CSVALPTPYEQYF.

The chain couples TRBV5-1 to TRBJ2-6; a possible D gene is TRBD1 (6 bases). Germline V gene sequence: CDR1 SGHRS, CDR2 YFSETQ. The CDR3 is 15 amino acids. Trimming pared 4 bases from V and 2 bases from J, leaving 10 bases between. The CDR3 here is CASSGNRAGANVLTF. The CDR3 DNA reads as TGCGCCAGCAGCGGAAACAGGGCTGGGGCCAACGTCCTGACTTTC.

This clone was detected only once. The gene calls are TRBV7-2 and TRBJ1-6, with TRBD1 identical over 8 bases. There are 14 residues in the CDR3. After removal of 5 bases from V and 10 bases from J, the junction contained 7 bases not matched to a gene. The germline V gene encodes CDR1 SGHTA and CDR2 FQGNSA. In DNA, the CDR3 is TGTGCCAGCAGCCCCGGACAGGGAGTATCACCCCTCCACTTT. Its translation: CASSPGQGVSPLHF.

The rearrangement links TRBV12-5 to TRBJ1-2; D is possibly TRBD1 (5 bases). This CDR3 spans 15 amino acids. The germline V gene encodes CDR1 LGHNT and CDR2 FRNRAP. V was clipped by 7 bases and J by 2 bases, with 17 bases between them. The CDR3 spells CASAGGAVQNYGYTF. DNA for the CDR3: TGTGCTAGTGCCGGAGGGGCAGTACAAAACTATGGCTACACCTTC.

The CDR3 DNA is TGTGCCAGCAGTGGACTTGTGGGTACAGATACGCAGTATTTT. Amino acid sequence: CASSGLVGTDTQYF. The V gene is TRBV2, the J gene TRBJ2-3, with D unclear. The CDR3 loop spans 14 amino acids. Germline V gene lookup returns CDR1 SNHLY and CDR2 FYNNEI. The V and J ends lost 4 bases and 3 bases respectively, with 11 bases between them. The whole variable domain, filled in from reference TRBV2 and TRBJ2-3, reads EPEVTQTPSHQVTQMGQEVILRCVPISNHLYFYWYRQILGQKVEFLVSFYNNEISEKSEIFDDQFSVERPDGSNFTLKIRSTKLEDSAMYFCASSGLVGTDTQYFGPGTRLTVL.

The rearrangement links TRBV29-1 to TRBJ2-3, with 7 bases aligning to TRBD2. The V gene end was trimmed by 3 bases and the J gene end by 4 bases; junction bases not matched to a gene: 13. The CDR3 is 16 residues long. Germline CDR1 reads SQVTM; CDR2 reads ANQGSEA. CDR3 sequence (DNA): TGCAGCGTTGAGCTGGCGTGGGAGGGCCGGGCAGATACGCAGTATTTT. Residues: CSVELAWEGRADTQYF.

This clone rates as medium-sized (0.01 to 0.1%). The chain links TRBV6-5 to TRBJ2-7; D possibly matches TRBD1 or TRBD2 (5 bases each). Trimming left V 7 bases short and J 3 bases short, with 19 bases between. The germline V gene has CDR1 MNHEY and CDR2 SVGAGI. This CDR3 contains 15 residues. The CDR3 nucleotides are TGTGCCAGCAACCCACAGACCGGGACCCGCTACGAGCAGTACTTC. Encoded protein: CASNPQTGTRYEQYF.

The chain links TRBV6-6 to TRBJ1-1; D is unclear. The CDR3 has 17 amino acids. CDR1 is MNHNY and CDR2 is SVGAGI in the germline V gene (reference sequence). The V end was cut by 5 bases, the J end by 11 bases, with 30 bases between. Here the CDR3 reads CASSHPSFGGIGVRAFF. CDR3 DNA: TGTGCCAGCAGTCATCCCTCATTTGGAGGGATTGGAGTTAGGGCTTTCTTT.

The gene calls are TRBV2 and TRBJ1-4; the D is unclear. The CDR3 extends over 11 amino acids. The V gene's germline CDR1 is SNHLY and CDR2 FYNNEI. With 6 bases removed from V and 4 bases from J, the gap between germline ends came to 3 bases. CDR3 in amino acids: CASSSNEKLFF. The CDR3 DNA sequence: TGTGCCAGCAGCAGTAATGAAAAACTGTTTTTT.

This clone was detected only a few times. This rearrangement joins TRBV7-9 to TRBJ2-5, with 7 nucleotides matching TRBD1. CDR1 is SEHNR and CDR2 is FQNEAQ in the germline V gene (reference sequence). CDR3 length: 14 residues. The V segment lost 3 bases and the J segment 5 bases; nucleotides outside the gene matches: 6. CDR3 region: CASSLSRGLETQYF. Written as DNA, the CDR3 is TGTGCCAGCAGCTTGTCTAGGGGGCTGGAGACCCAGTACTTC.

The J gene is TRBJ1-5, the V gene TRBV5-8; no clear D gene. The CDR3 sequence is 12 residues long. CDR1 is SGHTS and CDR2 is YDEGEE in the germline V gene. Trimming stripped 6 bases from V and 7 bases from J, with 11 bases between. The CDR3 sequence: CASTPRTQPQHF. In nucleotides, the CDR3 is TGTGCCAGCACTCCAAGAACGCAGCCCCAGCATTTT. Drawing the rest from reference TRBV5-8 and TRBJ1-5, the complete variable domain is EAGVTQSPTHLIKTRGQQATLRCSPISGHTSVYWYQQALGLGLQFLLWYDEGEERNRGNFPPRFSGRQFPNYSSELNVNALELEDSALYLCASTPRTQPQHFGDGTRLSIL.

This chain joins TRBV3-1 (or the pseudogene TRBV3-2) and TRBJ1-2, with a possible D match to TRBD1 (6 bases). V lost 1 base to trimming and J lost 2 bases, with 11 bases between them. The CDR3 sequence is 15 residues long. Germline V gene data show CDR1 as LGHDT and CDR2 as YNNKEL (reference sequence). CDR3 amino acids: CASSQAGGANYGYTF. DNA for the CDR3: TGTGCCAGCAGCCAAGCTGGGGGGGCCAACTATGGCTACACCTTC.